This entry lists 3 T cell receptor beta chains sequenced from one sample in a study of identical twins (TCRdb year 2016). The library was obtained by 5' RACE. The data were produced on an Illumina HiSeq 2000. TCRdb reprocessed the public reads (quality trimming at Q25 with fastp, clone calling with MiXCR) and kept in-frame beta chains. Each CDR3 protein gets just one entry, which takes the most common genes and DNA from the rows behind it. Recorded for this sample are roughly 540,000 distinct CDR3 sequences; less than 25% of them occurred a single time. 0.75% to 0.95% of the sample belongs to the ten largest clones. The sample was also reused in another study, on T cells expressing NK-cell markers.

Sequencing input: CD4+ T cells sorted from blood. The receptor source for this set is a young woman in good health.

This clonotype was found a few times. The genes are TRBV7-9 and TRBJ2-3; TRBD1 matches at 7 bases. Trimming cost V 2 bases and J 0 bases; bases outside gene matches: 5. The germline V gene encodes CDR1 SEHNR and CDR2 FQNEAQ (reference sequence). CDR3 size: 16 residues. The CDR3 DNA is TGTGCCAGCAGCTTATCGGGACAGATAAGCACAGATACGCAGTATTTT. It translates to CASSLSGQISTDTQYF.

The chain links TRBV5-1 to TRBJ2-5, with TRBD2 identical over 8 bases. Germline V gene sequence: CDR1 SGHRS, CDR2 YFSETQ. Losses at the gene ends were 4 bases for V and 1 base for J; bases not matched to a gene: 3. The CDR3 length is 14 residues. The CDR3, as DNA: TGCGCCAGCAGCGGAGGGACTAGCCAAGAGACCCAGTACTTC. Translated, it gives CASSGGTSQETQYF.

This clonotype was seen only a few times. The rearrangement links TRBV5-4 to TRBJ2-3; D not resolved. Germline CDR1 SGHNT, CDR2 YYREEE (reference sequence). V was clipped by 1 base and J by 2 bases, with 8 bases between them. CDR3 length equals 14 residues. The CDR3 DNA reads TGTGCCAGCAGCTTGTCTGGCGACACAGATACGCAGTATTTT. Translated, it gives CASSLSGDTDTQYF.